The clone carrying this T cell receptor beta chain came up a few times. Its target is unknown. The identical CDR3 is also encoded by other nucleotide sequences in the sample. The table came from immunoSEQ multiplex PCR; TCRdb's copy has only in-frame clones and leaves some out. The profile shows about 190,000 clones, approximately 80% of them singletons. Unmatched junction bases numbered 1, after V lost 4 bases and J lost 7 bases. The CDR3 consists of 14 residues. CDR1 is ENHRY, CDR2 SYGVKD, per germline. The sample belongs to a study of cytomegalovirus exposure and HLA in healthy donors. It was the roughly 110-subject validation cohort, separate from the roughly 700-subject first cohort, to which the donors belonged. Study outcomes and limitations: In vitro assays verified that three CMV-associated chains recognized CMV antigens specifically. Reported results showed that the classifier diagnosed cytomegalovirus status with high specificity and sensitivity. A subsequent analysis found that TCR clusters from the first cohort also tended to co-occur in the 90 to 150 validation repertoires, with approximately 94% of cluster scores above 0.

The sequenced sample was PBMCs. This sequence originates from a man between 18 and 29 years old in good health and CMV-seropositive. The V and J genes are TRBV10-3 and TRBJ2-1; 13 bases line up with TRBD2. In DNA, the CDR3 is TGTGCCATCAGTGGGACTAGCGGGAGAAATGAGCAGTTCTTC. This gives the protein CAISGTSGRNEQFF.